This entry lists 26 T cell receptor beta chains sequenced from one sample in a study of healthy donors' naive CD4 and CD8 T cells. A linear amplification protocol produced the TCR libraries from about 510 ng of total RNA. TCRdb re-analysed the reads in MiXCR, keeping a single row per CDR3 protein. The sample holds roughly 200,000 distinct CDR3 sequences, 74% seen once. The sample comprised naive CD4+ and CD8+ T cells sorted from blood, pooled from several donors. The source of these receptors is a pool of human donors in good health; the sample pools cells from several healthy donors.

The chain has TRBV23-1 and TRBJ2-7, with D unresolved. TRBV23-1 is recorded as an ORF, its role being uncertain. V was cut by 2 bases and J by 6 bases, with 5 bases left in between. The CDR3 sequence is 11 residues long. The CDR3 here is CASSQKGEQYF. The CDR3 nucleotides read TGCGCCAGCAGTCAAAAAGGCGAGCAGTACTTC.

V and J are TRBV11-1 and TRBJ1-1; D ambiguous. The length of the CDR3 is 13 residues. V lost 2 bases and J lost 1, with 5 bases in between. CDR1 and CDR2 from the germline V gene are SGHAT and FQDESV (reference sequence). The chain's CDR3 is CASSLTQNTEAFF. DNA for the CDR3: TGTGCCAGCAGCTTAACCCAGAACACTGAAGCTTTCTTT.

This clonotype appeared a few times. The genes are TRBV29-1 and TRBJ2-1, with D perhaps assigned TRBD1 or TRBD2 (5 bases each). V shed 5 bases and J shed 1 base, with 12 bases lying between them. This CDR3 has 14 amino acids. The germline V gene encodes CDR1 SQVTM and CDR2 ANQGSEA. The CDR3 sequence: CSVHTGPSYNEQFF. The CDR3 DNA reads TGCAGCGTTCATACGGGACCATCCTACAATGAGCAGTTCTTC.

CDR3 DNA sequence: TGTGCCAGCAGTCCAACGGGACTAGCGGGGATCAATGAGCAGTTCTTC. It specifies CASSPTGLAGINEQFF. The chain is built from TRBV27 and TRBJ2-1; 13 bases map to TRBD2. In germline, CDR1 is MNHEY, CDR2 SMNVEV (reference sequence). The CDR3 runs to 16 residues. V shed 5 bases and J 6 bases; nucleotides not matched to a gene: 7.

This chain connects TRBV4-2 to TRBJ2-1; TRBD2 aligns across 8 bases. From germline, CDR1 is LGHNA and CDR2 YNFKEQ. Losses at the gene ends were 0 bases for V and 4 bases for J; bases not matched to a gene: 5. This CDR3 region has 16 residues. The CDR3 DNA sequence: TGTGCCAGCAGCCAAGATTCTAGCGGGTTTTACAATGAGCAGTTCTTC. Translated, it gives CASSQDSSGFYNEQFF.

This clonotype was counted only a few times. V usage is TRBV13 and J usage is TRBJ2-3; 11 nucleotides agree with TRBD1. The CDR3 runs to 16 residues. J lost 3 bases, V lost 5 bases, and 7 bases had no gene match. Germline CDR1 reads PRHDT; CDR2 reads FYEKMQ (reference sequence). The CDR3 coding sequence is TGTGCCAGCAGCCCCGGGACAGGGGGACAGACAGATACGCAGTATTTT. Protein sequence: CASSPGTGGQTDTQYF.

The CDR3 loop is CASSTTSGSPYEQYF. CDR3 bases: TGTGCCAGCAGTACAACTAGCGGGAGCCCCTACGAGCAGTACTTC. The genes are TRBV6-5 and TRBJ2-7; TRBD2 agrees at 11 bases. The CDR3 spans 15 residues. The V gene's germline CDR1 is MNHEY and CDR2 SVGAGI. The ends lost 5 bases at V and 2 bases at J; junction bases unmatched: 5.

J is TRBJ2-5 and V is TRBV20-1; possibly TRBD1 for D (5 bases). The V gene lost 4 bases and the J gene lost 2 bases, with 8 bases spanning the gap. This CDR3 contains 12 residues. Germline lookup yields CDR1 DFQATT and CDR2 SNEGSKA (reference sequence). The CDR3 coding sequence is TGCAGTGCTAATAGACAGCAAGAGACCCAGTACTTC. It encodes CSANRQQETQYF.

This chain joins TRBV6-2 or TRBV6-3 and TRBJ2-7; D perhaps matches TRBD1 (6 bases). CDR1 MNHEY and CDR2 SVGEGT come from the germline V gene. Trimming pared 7 bases from V and 4 bases from J, leaving 11 bases between. The CDR3 consists of 12 residues. The CDR3 DNA is TGTGCCAGCACGGACAGTCAGTACGAGCAGTACTTC. Translation gives CASTDSQYEQYF.

The chain uses TRBV19 and TRBJ1-1; TRBD1 might be the D (5 bases). The CDR3 is made up of 16 amino acids. Trimming left V 11 bases short and J 8 bases short, with 30 bases between. Germline CDR1 LNHDA, CDR2 SQIVND (reference sequence). The DNA of the CDR3 is TGTGCCCCCTATTGTCGTTCTGGCAGGGCCCGGCCGGAAGCTTTCTTT. Protein sequence: CAPYCRSGRARPEAFF.

The rearrangement links TRBV29-1 to TRBJ1-1; TRBD1 aligns across 7 bases. The V gene's germline CDR1 is SQVTM and CDR2 ANQGSEA. The CDR3 contains 12 residues. The junction had 8 bases not matched to a gene; V was cut back by 7 bases and J by 6 bases. The CDR3 sequence: CSGDRVGAEAFF. For the CDR3, the DNA is TGCAGCGGCGACAGGGTAGGGGCTGAAGCTTTCTTT.

The rearrangement uses TRBV29-1 and TRBJ2-1; perhaps TRBD1 as D (6 bases). The germline V gene has CDR1 SQVTM and CDR2 ANQGSEA. The CDR3 runs to 14 residues. The V end lost 4 bases, the J end lost 12 bases, and 22 bases lay between the germline ends. The CDR3 protein is CSVVGSQDQTGQFF. CDR3 DNA sequence: TGCAGCGTTGTGGGATCACAGGACCAGACAGGGCAGTTCTTC.

The CDR3 region is CASSLVAGGWEQFF. DNA for the CDR3: TGTGCCAGCAGCTTAGTCGCGGGAGGATGGGAGCAGTTCTTC. The chain is built from TRBV7-2 and TRBJ2-1; 8 bases align to TRBD2. This CDR3 has 14 residues. Trimming took 1 base from V and 10 from J; bases not matched to a gene: 6. The germline V gene has CDR1 SGHTA and CDR2 FQGNSA.

The chain links TRBV6-2 or TRBV6-3 to TRBJ1-2, with D unclear. Per germline, CDR1 MNHEY and CDR2 SVGEGT. V dropped 6 bases and J dropped 6 bases, with 11 bases sitting between them. This CDR3 is 12 amino acids long. The CDR3 nucleotides read TGTGCCAGCAGCTTTTACAGCAATGGCTACACCTTC. Translated, it gives CASSFYSNGYTF.

This chain links TRBV15 with TRBJ1-3; D not certain. V was cut by 1 base and J by 3 bases, with 7 bases left in between. CDR1 and CDR2 from the germline V gene are LNHNV and YYDKDF (reference sequence). There are 14 residues in the CDR3. CDR3 DNA sequence: TGTGCCACCAGCAGAGGGACCCTTGGAAACACCATATATTTT. This gives the protein CATSRGTLGNTIYF.

V is TRBV29-1 and J is TRBJ1-1; a weak D match, TRBD1 (6 bases). Per the germline V gene, CDR1 is SQVTM and CDR2 is ANQGSEA. The CDR3 runs to 15 residues. The V end lost 4 bases, the J end lost 1 base, and 16 bases lay between the germline ends. The DNA of the CDR3 is TGCAGCGTTGTACGGGGGCGGAGTCGGAACACTGAAGCTTTCTTT. This sequence encodes CSVVRGRSRNTEAFF.

The chain is built from TRBV15 and TRBJ1-1, with D uncertain. This CDR3 is 16 amino acids long. V was shortened by 0 bases and J by 0 bases, with 11 bases between the two germline ends. Germline V gene sequence: CDR1 LNHNV, CDR2 YYDKDF (reference sequence). This CDR3 is CATSRDRRRLNTEAFF. For the CDR3, the DNA is TGTGCCACCAGCAGAGATCGAAGGCGGCTGAACACTGAAGCTTTCTTT.

CDR3 sequence: CALFDGQGAEETQYF. In DNA form, the CDR3 reads TGTGCCTTATTCGATGGACAGGGGGCTGAAGAGACCCAGTACTTC. The chain has TRBV30 and TRBJ2-5, with TRBD1 identical over 11 bases. The germline CDR1 and CDR2 sequences are GTSNPN and SVGIG (reference sequence). This CDR3 contains 15 residues. V was pared by 7 bases and J by 3 bases, with 10 bases of the junction left unmatched.

The V and J genes are TRBV29-1 and TRBJ2-1; D gene ambiguous. This CDR3 is 11 amino acids long. Trimming took off 5 bases at V and 4 bases at J, with 6 bases between the two ends. Germline loops: CDR1 SQVTM, CDR2 ANQGSEA. CDR3 in DNA: TGCAGCGTTAACCTTTACAATGAGCAGTTCTTC. Amino acids: CSVNLYNEQFF.

The V and J genes are TRBV5-4 and TRBJ2-7; no clear D gene. From germline, CDR1 is SGHNT and CDR2 YYREEE (reference sequence). Trimming cost V 4 bases and J 3 bases, with 5 bases left between them. The CDR3 sequence is 11 residues long. The CDR3 is CASSESYEQYV. The CDR3 DNA reads TGTGCCAGCAGCGAGAGCTACGAGCAGTACGTC.

The chain combines TRBV29-1 with TRBJ1-1; 9 nucleotides agree with TRBD1. This CDR3 spans 13 amino acids. Trimming cost V 6 bases and J 4 bases; bases outside gene matches: 6. Per the germline V gene, CDR1 is SQVTM and CDR2 is ANQGSEA. In DNA, the CDR3 is TGCAGCGTACCGGGACAGGGTAGCACTGAAGCTTTCTTT. Translated, it gives CSVPGQGSTEAFF.

The V call is TRBV29-1, the J call TRBJ2-7, with 8 nucleotides matching TRBD1. CDR3 length: 13 amino acids. J lost 4 bases, V lost 6 bases, and 8 bases had no gene match. Germline CDR1 SQVTM, CDR2 ANQGSEA. The CDR3 protein is CSVKRQGPYEQYF. For the CDR3, the DNA is TGCAGCGTCAAAAGACAGGGGCCTTACGAGCAGTACTTC.

The V and J genes are TRBV15 and TRBJ2-7, with D maybe TRBD2 (5 bases). V was shortened by 1 base and J by 4 bases, with 11 bases between the two germline ends. CDR1 is LNHNV and CDR2 is YYDKDF in the germline V gene (reference sequence). The CDR3 loop spans 14 amino acids. CDR3 amino acids: CATSRGGLPYEQYF. The CDR3 DNA reads as TGTGCCACCAGCAGAGGAGGGTTGCCGTACGAGCAGTACTTC.

CDR3 sequence reads: CASSFPAQSSYEQYF. The CDR3 DNA reads TGTGCCAGCAGCTTCCCCGCACAGAGCTCCTACGAGCAGTACTTC. The chain joins TRBV5-6 to TRBJ2-7, with D unclear. Germline CDR1 reads SGHDT; CDR2 reads YYEEEE. CDR3 length: 15 residues. V was clipped by 2 bases and J by 0 bases, with 12 bases between them.

The chain carries TRBV7-8 and TRBJ2-7; D assignment may be TRBD1 or TRBD2 (5 bases each). The CDR3 runs to 13 residues. With 9 bases removed from V and 2 bases from J, the gap between germline ends came to 14 bases. In germline, CDR1 is SGHVS, CDR2 FQNEAQ. CDR3 DNA sequence: TGTGCCAGTAGTTGGGGGACCCCCTACGAGCAGTACTTC. As protein: CASSWGTPYEQYF.

The chain uses TRBV11-2 and TRBJ2-1, with D possibly matching TRBD1 (5 bases). Trimming removed 1 base at V and 5 bases at J, with 15 bases between. Germline CDR1 and CDR2: SGHAT and FQNNGV. This CDR3 has 16 amino acids. The CDR3 loop reads CASSLVVDKTDNEQFF. In nucleotides, the CDR3 is TGTGCCAGCAGCTTAGTCGTGGACAAGACGGACAATGAGCAGTTCTTC.